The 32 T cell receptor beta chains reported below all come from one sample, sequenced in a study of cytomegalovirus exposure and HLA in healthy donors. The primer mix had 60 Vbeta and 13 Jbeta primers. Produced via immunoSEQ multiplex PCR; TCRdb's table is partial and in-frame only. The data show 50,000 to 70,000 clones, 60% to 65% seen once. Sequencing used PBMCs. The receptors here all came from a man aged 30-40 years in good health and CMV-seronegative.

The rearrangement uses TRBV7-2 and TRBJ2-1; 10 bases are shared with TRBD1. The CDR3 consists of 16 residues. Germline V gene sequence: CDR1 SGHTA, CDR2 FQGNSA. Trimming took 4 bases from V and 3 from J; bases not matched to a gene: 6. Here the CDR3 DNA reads TGTGCCAGCAGCTCTAGCCGGGACAGGGGCTACAATGAGCAGTTCTTC. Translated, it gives CASSSSRDRGYNEQFF.

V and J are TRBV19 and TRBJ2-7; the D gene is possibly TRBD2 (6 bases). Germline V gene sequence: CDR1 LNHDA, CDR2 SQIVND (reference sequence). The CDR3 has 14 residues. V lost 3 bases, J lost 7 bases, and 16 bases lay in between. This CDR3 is CASSIRASDEEQYF. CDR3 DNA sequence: TGTGCCAGTAGTATTAGGGCTAGCGACGAGGAGCAGTACTTC.

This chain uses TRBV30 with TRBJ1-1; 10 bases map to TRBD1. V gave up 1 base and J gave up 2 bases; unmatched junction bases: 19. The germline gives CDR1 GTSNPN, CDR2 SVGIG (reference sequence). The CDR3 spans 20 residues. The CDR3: CAWSGAVGQGIKFFNTEAFF. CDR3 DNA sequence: TGTGCCTGGAGTGGAGCGGTGGGACAGGGGATCAAGTTTTTCAACACTGAAGCTTTCTTT.

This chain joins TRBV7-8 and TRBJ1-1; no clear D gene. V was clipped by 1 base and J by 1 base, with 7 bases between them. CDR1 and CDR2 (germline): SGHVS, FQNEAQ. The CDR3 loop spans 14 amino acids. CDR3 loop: CASSLVAANTEAFF. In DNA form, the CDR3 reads TGTGCCAGCAGCTTAGTTGCGGCGAACACTGAAGCTTTCTTT. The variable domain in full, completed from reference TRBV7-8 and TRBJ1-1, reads GAGVSQSPRYKVAKRGQDVALRCDPISGHVSLFWYQQALGQGPEFLTYFQNEAQLDKSGLPSDRFFAERPEGSVSTLKIQRTQQEDSAVYLCASSLVAANTEAFFGQGTRLTVV.

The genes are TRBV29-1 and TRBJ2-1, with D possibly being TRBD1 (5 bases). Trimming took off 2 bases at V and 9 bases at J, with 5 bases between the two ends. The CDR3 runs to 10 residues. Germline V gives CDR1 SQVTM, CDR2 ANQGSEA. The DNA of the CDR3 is TGCAGCGTTGAACAGGGTGAGCAGTTCTTC. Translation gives CSVEQGEQFF.

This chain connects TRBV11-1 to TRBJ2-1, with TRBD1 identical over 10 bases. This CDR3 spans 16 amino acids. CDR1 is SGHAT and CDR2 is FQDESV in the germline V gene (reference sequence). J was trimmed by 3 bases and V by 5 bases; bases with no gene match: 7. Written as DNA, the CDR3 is TGTGCCAGCAGCCCAAGGACAGGGGGGAACTACAATGAGCAGTTCTTC. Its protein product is CASSPRTGGNYNEQFF.

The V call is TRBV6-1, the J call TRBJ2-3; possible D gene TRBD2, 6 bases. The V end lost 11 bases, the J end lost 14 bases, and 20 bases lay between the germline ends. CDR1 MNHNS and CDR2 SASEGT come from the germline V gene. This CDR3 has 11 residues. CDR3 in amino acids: CAGSEGPSSYF. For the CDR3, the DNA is TGTGCCGGGTCGGAGGGACCCTCGTCGTATTTT.

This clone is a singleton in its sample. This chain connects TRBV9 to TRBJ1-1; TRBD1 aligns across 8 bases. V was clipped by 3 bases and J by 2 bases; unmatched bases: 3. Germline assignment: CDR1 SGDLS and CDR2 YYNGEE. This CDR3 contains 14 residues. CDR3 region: CASSGGQGNTEAFF. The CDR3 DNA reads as TGTGCCAGCAGCGGAGGACAGGGAAACACTGAAGCTTTCTTT.

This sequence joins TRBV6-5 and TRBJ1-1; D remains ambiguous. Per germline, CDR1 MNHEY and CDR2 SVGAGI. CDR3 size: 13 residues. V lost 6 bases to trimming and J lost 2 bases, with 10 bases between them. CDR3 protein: CASSLSINTEAFF. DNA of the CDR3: TGTGCCAGCAGCCTTAGTATTAACACTGAAGCTTTCTTT.

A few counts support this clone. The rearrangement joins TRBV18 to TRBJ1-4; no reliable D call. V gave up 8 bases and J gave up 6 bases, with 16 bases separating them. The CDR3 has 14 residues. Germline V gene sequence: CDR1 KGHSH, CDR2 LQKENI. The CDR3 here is CASRWGGYDEKLFF. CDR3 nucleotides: TGTGCCAGCCGCTGGGGAGGCTACGATGAAAAACTGTTTTTT.

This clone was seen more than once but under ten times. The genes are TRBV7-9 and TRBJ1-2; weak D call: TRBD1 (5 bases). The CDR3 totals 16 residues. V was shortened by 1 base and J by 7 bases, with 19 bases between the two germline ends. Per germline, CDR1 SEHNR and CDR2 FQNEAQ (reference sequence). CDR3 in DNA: TGTGCCAGCAGCTTAGATGCAGGCAAGGGGCAGAGTGGCTACACCTTC. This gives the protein CASSLDAGKGQSGYTF.

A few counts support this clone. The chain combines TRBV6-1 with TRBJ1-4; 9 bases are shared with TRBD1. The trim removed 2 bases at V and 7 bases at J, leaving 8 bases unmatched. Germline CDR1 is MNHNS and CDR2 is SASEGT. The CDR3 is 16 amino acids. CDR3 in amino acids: CASSENRGQGSEKLFF. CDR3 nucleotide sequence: TGTGCCAGCAGTGAAAATAGGGGACAGGGCAGTGAAAAACTGTTTTTT.

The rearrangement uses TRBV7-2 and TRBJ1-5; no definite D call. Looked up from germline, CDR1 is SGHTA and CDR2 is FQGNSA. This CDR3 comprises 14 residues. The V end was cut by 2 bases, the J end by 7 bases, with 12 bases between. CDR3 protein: CASSLYGGGQPQHF. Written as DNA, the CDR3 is TGTGCCAGCAGCTTATACGGAGGTGGCCAGCCCCAGCATTTT.

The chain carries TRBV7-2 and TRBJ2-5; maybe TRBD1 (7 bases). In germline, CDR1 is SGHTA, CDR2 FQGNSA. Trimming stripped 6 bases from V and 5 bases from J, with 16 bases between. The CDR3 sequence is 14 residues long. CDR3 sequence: CASSLGGGSETQYF. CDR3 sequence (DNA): TGTGCCAGCAGTCTAGGAGGGGGCTCGGAGACCCAGTACTTC. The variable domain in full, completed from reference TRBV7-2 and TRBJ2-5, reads GAGVSQSPSNKVTEKGKDVELRCDPISGHTALYWYRQSLGQGLEFLIYFQGNSAPDKSGLPSDRFSAERTGGSVSTLTIQRTQQEDSAVYLCASSLGGGSETQYFGPGTRLLVL.

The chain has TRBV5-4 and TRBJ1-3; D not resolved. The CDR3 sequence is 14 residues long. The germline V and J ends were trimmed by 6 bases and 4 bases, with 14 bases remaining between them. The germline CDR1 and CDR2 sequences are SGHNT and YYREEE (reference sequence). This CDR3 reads CASKSGVSGNTIYF. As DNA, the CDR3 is TGTGCCAGCAAAAGCGGGGTCTCCGGAAACACCATATATTTT.

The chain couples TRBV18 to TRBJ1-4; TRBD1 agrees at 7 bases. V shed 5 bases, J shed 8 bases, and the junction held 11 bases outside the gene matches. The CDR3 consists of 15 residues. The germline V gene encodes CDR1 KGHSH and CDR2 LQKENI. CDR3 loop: CASSTGQVLGEKLFF. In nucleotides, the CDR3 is TGTGCCAGCTCAACCGGACAGGTCCTTGGGGAAAAACTGTTTTTT.

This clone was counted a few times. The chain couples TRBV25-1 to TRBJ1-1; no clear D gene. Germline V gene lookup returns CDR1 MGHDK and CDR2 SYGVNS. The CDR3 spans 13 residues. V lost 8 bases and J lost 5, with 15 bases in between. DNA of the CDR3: TGTGCCAGCCTAACCAGCACGGGGACTGAAGCTTTCTTT. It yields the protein CASLTSTGTEAFF.

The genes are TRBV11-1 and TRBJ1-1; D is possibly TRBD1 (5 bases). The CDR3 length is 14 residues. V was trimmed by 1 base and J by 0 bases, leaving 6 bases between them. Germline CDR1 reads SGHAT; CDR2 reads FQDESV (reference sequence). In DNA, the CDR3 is TGTGCCAGCAGCTTAGAACAGGTGAACACTGAAGCTTTCTTT. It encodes CASSLEQVNTEAFF.

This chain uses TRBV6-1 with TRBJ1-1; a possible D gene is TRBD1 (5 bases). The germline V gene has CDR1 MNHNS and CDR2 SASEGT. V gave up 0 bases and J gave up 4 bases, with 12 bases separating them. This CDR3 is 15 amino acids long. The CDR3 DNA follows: TGTGCCAGCAGTGAAGCGTGGGGGGGAGCCACTGAAGCTTTCTTT. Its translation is CASSEAWGGATEAFF.

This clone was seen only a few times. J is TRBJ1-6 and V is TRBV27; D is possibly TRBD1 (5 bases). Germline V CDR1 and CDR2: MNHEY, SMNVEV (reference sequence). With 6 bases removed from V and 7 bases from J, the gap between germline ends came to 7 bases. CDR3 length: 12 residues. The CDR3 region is CASRRQNSPLHF. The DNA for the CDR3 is TGTGCCAGCAGAAGACAGAATTCACCCCTCCACTTT.

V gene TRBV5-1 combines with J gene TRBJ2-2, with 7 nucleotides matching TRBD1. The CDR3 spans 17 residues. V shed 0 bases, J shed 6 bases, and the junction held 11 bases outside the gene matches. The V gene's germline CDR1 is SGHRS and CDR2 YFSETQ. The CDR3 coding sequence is TGCGCCAGCAGCTTGGTACCGCCGACAGGGCGCGCCGGGGAGCTGTTTTTT. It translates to CASSLVPPTGRAGELFF.

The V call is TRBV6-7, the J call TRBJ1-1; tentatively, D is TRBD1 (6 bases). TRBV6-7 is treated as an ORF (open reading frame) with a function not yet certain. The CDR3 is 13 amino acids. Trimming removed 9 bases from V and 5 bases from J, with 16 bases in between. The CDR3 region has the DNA TGTGCCAGTCGAGGGGGGGGGCGGACTGAAGCTTTCTTT. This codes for CASRGGGRTEAFF.

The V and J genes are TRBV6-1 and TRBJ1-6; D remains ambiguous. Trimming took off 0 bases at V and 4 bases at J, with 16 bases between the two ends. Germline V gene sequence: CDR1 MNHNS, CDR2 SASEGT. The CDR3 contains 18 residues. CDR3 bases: TGTGCCAGCAGTGAAGCGTTGTTGTCAGTCCAATATAATTCACCCCTCCACTTT. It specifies CASSEALLSVQYNSPLHF.

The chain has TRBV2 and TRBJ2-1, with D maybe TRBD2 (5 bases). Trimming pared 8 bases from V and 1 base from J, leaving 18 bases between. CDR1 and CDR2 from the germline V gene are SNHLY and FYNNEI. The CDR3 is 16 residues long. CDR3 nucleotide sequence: TGTGCCAGCTCTCGAGAACTACTAGGGTCCTACAATGAGCAGTTCTTC. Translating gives CASSRELLGSYNEQFF.

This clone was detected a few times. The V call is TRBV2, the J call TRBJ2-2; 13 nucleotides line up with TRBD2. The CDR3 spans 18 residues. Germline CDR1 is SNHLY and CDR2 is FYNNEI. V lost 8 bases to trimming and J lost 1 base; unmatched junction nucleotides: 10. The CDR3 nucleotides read TGTGCCAGCCTTACCACTCGACTAGCGGGGGGGAACACCGGGGAGCTGTTTTTT. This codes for CASLTTRLAGGNTGELFF. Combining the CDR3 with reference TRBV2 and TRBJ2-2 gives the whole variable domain EPEVTQTPSHQVTQMGQEVILRCVPISNHLYFYWYRQILGQKVEFLVSFYNNEISEKSEIFDDQFSVERPDGSNFTLKIRSTKLEDSAMYFCASLTTRLAGGNTGELFFGEGSRLTVL.

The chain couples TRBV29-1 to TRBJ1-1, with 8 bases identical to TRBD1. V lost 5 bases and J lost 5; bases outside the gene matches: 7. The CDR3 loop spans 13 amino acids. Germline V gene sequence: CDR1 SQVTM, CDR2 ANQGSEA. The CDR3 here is CSVRGQGQTEAFF. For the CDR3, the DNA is TGCAGCGTTCGCGGACAGGGCCAAACTGAAGCTTTCTTT.

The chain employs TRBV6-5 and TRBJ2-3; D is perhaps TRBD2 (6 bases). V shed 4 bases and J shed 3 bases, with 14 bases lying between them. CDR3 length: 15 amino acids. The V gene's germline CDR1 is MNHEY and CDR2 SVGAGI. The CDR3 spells CASSLKAGGTDTQYF. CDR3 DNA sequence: TGTGCCAGCAGTTTAAAAGCGGGTGGGACAGATACGCAGTATTTT.

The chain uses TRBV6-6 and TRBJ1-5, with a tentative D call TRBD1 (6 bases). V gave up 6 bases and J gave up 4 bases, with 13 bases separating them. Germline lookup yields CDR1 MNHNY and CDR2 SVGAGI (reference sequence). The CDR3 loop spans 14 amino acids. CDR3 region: CASRPQGQNQPQHF. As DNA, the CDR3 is TGTGCCAGCAGACCTCAGGGGCAAAATCAGCCCCAGCATTTT.

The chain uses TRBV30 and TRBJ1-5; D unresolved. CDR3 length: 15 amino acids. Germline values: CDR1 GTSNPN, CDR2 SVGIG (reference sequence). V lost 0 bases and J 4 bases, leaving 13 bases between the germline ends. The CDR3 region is CAWSVGAVRNQPQHF. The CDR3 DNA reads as TGTGCCTGGAGTGTAGGTGCGGTGCGGAATCAGCCCCAGCATTTT. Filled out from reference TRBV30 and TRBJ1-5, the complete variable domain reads SQTIHQWPATLVQPVGSPLSLECTVEGTSNPNLYWYRQAAGRGLQLLFYSVGIGQISSEVPQNLSASRPQDRQFILSSKKLLLSDSGFYLCAWSVGAVRNQPQHFGDGTRLSIL.

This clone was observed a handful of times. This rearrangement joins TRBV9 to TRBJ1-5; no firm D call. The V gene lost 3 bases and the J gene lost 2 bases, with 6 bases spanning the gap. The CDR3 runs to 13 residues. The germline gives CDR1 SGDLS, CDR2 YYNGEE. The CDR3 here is CASSEEGNQPQHF. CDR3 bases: TGTGCCAGCAGCGAGGAGGGCAATCAGCCCCAGCATTTT.

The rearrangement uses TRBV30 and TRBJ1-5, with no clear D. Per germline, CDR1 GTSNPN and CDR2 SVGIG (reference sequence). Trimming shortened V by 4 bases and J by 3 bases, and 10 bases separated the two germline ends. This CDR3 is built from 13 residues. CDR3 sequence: CAWTAGHNQPQHF. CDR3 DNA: TGTGCCTGGACCGCCGGTCACAATCAGCCCCAGCATTTT.

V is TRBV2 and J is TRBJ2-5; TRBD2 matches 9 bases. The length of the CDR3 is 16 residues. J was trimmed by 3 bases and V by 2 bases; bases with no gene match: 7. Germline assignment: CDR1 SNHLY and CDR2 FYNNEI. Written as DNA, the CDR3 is TGTGCCAGCAGTGAATTCTTTAGCGGGGGAAAAGAGACCCAGTACTTC. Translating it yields CASSEFFSGGKETQYF.